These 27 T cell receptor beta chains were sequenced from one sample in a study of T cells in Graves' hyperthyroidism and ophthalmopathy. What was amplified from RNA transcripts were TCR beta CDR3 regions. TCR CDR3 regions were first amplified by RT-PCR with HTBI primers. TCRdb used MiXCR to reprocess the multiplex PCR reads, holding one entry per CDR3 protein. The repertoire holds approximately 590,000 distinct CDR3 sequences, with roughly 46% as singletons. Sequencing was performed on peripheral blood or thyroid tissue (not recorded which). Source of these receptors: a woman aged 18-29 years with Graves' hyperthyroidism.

The CDR3 nucleotides read TGTGCCAGCAGCCCGATGGGGACTGAAGCTTTCTTT. Residues: CASSPMGTEAFF. This chain uses TRBV14 with TRBJ1-1; unclear D gene. The length of the CDR3 is 12 residues. Deletions cut 4 bases from V and 5 bases from J, with 8 bases between. CDR1 is SGHDN and CDR2 is FVKESK in the germline V gene.

CDR3 in DNA: TGCAGCGTGAGGACAGGGGGCAGGTACGAGCAGTACTTC. Translation gives CSVRTGGRYEQYF. This chain uses TRBV29-1 with TRBJ2-7; 11 bases agree with TRBD1. The V gene end was trimmed by 6 bases and the J gene end by 4 bases; junction bases not matched to a gene: 5. CDR3 length: 13 amino acids. Germline V lookup: CDR1 SQVTM, CDR2 ANQGSEA.

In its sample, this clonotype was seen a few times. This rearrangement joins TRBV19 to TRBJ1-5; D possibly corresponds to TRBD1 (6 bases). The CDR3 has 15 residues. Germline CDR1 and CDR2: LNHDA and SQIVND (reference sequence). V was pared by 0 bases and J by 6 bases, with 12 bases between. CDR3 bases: TGTGCCAGTAGTATAGAAAGAGGGGGTATTCAGCCCCAGCATTTT. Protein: CASSIERGGIQPQHF.

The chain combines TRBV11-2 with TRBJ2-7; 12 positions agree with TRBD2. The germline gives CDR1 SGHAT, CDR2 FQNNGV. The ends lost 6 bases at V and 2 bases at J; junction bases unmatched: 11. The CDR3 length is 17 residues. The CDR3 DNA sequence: TGTGCCAGCAGTATCGTCGGTCTAGCGGGAGGGCCCTACGAGCAGTACTTC. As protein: CASSIVGLAGGPYEQYF.

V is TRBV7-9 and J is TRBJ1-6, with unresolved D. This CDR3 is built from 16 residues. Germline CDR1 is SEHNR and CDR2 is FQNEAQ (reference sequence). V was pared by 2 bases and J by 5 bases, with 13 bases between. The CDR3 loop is CASSLINLVHNSPLHF. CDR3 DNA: TGTGCCAGCAGCTTAATCAATCTGGTTCATAATTCACCCCTCCACTTT.

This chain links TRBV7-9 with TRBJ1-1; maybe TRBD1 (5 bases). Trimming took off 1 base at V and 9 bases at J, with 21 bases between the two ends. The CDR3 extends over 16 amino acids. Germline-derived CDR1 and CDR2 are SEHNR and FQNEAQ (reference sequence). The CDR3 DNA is TGTGCCAGCAGCTTAGGACCAGGGAGACTGGCTTGGAAAGCTTTCTTT. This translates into CASSLGPGRLAWKAFF.

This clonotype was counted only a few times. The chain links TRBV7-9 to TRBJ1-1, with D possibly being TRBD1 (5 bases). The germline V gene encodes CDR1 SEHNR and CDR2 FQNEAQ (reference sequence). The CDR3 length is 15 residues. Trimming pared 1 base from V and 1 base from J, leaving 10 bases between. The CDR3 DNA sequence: TGTGCCAGCAGCTTAGGGGACGGAAAGAACACTGAAGCTTTCTTT. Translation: CASSLGDGKNTEAFF. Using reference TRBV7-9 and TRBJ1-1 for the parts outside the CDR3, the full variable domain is DTGVSQNPRHKITKRGQNVTFRCDPISEHNRLYWYRQTLGQGPEFLTYFQNEAQLEKSRLLSDRFSAERPKGSFSTLEIQRTEQGDSAMYLCASSLGDGKNTEAFFGQGTRLTVV.

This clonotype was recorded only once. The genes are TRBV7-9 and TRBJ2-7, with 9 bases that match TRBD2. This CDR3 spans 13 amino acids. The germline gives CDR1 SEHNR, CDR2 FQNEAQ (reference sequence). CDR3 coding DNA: TGTGCTAGGGATAGCGGGAGTGTCGAGGTGCAGTACTTC. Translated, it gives CARDSGSVEVQYF. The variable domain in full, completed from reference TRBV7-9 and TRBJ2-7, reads DTGVSQNPRHKITKRGQNVTFRCDPISEHNRLYWYRQTLGQGPEFLTYFQNEAQLEKSRLLSDRFSAERPKGSFSTLEIQRTEQGDSAMYLCARDSGSVEVQYFGPGTRLTVT.

Here the CDR3 DNA reads TGTGCCATCAGTGAGCCGGGCCAGGACACTGAAGCTTTCTTT. Protein: CAISEPGQDTEAFF. The chain links TRBV10-3 to TRBJ1-1; D uncertain. The CDR3 loop spans 14 amino acids. Germline V lookup: CDR1 ENHRY, CDR2 SYGVKD. With 2 bases removed from V and 3 bases from J, the gap between germline ends came to 10 bases.

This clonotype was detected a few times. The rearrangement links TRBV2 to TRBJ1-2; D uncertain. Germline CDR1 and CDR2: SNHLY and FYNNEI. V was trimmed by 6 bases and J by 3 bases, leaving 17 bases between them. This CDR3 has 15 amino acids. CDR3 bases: TGTGCCAGCAGGCGGACGTTTCTCTCCGACTATGGCTACACCTTC. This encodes CASRRTFLSDYGYTF.

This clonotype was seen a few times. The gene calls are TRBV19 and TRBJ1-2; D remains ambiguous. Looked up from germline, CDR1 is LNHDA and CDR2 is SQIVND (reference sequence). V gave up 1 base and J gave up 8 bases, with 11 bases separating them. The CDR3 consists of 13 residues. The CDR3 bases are TGTGCCAGTAGTATAGCCGAGGCGGCCGGCTACACCTTC. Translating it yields CASSIAEAAGYTF.

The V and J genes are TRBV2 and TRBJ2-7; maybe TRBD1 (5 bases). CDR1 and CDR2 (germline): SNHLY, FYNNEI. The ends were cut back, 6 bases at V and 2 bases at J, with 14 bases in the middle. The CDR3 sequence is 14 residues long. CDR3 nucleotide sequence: TGTGCCAGCAGCCCCAGACAGTCGGCCTACGAGCAGTACTTC. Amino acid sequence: CASSPRQSAYEQYF.

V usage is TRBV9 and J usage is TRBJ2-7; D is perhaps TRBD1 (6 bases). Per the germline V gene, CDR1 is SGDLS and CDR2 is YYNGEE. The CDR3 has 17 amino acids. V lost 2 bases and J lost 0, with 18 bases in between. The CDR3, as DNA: TGTGCCAGCAGCGTCGAACCCTCGAGGACAGCCTCCTACGAGCAGTACTTC. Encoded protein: CASSVEPSRTASYEQYF.

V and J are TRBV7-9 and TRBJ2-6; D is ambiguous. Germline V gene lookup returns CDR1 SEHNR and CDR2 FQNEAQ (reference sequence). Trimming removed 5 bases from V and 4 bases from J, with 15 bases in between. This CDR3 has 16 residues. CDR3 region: CASSLLTTRGANVLTF. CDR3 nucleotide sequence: TGTGCCAGCAGCCTACTCACGACGCGGGGGGCCAACGTCCTGACTTTC.

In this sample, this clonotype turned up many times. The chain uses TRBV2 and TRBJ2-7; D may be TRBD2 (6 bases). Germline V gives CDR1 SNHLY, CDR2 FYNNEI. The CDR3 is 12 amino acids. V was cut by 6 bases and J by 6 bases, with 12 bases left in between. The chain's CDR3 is CASREGSGEQYF. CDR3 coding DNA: TGTGCCAGCAGGGAGGGGTCGGGCGAGCAGTACTTC.

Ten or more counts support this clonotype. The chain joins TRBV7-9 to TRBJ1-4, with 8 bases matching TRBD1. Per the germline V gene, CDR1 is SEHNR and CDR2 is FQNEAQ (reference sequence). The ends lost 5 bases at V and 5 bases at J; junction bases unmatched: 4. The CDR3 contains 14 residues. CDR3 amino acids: CASSPTGANEKLFF. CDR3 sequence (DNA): TGTGCCAGCAGCCCGACAGGGGCCAATGAAAAACTGTTTTTT.

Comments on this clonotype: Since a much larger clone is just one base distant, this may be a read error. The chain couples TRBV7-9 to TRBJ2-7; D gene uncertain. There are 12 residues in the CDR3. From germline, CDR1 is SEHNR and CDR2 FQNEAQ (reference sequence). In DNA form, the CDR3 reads TGTGCCACGAAATCGGAGACCTACGAGCAGCACTTC. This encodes CATKSETYEQHF.

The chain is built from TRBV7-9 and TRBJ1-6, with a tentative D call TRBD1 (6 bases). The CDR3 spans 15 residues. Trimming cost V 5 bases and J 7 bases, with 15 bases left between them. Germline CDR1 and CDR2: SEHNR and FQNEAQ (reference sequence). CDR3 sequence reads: CASSTHREWNSPLHF. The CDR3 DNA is TGTGCCAGCAGCACCCACAGGGAATGGAATTCACCCCTCCACTTT.

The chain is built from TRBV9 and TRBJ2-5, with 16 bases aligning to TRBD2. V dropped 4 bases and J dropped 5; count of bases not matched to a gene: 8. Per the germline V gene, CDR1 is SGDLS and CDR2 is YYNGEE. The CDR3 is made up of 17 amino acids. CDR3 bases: TGTGCCAGCAGCCCGGGACTAGCGGGAGGGCAGGGGGAGACCCAGTACTTC. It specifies CASSPGLAGGQGETQYF.

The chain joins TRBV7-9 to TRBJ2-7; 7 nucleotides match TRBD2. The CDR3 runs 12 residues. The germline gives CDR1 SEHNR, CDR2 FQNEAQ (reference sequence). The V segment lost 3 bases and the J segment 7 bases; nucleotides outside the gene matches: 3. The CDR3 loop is CASSLTSTEQYF. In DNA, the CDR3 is TGTGCCAGCAGCTTGACTAGCACTGAGCAGTACTTC. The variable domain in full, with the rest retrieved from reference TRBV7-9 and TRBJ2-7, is DTGVSQNPRHKITKRGQNVTFRCDPISEHNRLYWYRQTLGQGPEFLTYFQNEAQLEKSRLLSDRFSAERPKGSFSTLEIQRTEQGDSAMYLCASSLTSTEQYFGPGTRLTVT.

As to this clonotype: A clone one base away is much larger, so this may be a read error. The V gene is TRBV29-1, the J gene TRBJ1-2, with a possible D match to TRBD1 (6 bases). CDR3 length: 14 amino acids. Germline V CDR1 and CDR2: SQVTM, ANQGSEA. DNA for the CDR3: TGCAGCGTTGAATTGGCAGGGGCTAACTATGACTACACCTTC. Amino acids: CSVELAGANYDYTF.

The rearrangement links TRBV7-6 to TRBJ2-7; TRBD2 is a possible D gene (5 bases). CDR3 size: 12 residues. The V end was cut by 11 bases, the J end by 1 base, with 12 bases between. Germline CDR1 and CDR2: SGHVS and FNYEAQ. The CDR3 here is CAPRLPSYEQYF. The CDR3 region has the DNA TGTGCCCCCCGACTACCGTCCTACGAGCAGTACTTC.

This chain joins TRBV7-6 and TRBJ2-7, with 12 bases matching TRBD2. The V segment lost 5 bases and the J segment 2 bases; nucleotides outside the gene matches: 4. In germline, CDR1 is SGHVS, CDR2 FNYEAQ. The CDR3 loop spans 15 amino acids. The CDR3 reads CASSRLAGGAYEQYF. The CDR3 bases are TGTGCCAGCAGCCGCCTAGCGGGAGGGGCCTACGAGCAGTACTTC.

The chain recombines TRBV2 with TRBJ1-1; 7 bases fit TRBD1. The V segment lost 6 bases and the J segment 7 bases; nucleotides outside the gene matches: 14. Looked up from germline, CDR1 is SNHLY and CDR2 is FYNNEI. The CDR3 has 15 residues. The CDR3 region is CASRNRDSAIGEAFF. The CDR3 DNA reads TGTGCCAGCAGGAACCGGGACAGCGCGATCGGTGAAGCTTTCTTT.

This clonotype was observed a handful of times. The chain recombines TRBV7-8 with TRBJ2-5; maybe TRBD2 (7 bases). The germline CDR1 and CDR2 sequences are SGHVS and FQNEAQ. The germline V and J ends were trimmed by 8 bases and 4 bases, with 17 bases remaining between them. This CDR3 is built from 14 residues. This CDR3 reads CASDLGGRGETQYF. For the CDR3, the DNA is TGTGCCAGCGACCTGGGGGGGCGGGGAGAGACCCAGTACTTC. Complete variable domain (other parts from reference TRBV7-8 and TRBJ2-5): GAGVSQSPRYKVAKRGQDVALRCDPISGHVSLFWYQQALGQGPEFLTYFQNEAQLDKSGLPSDRFFAERPEGSVSTLKIQRTQQEDSAVYLCASDLGGRGETQYFGPGTRLLVL.

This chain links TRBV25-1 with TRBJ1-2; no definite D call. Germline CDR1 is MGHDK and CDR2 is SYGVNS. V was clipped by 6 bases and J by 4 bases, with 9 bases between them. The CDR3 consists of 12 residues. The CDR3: CASRGRRYGYTF. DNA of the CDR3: TGTGCCAGCAGGGGCCGCCGCTATGGCTACACCTTC.

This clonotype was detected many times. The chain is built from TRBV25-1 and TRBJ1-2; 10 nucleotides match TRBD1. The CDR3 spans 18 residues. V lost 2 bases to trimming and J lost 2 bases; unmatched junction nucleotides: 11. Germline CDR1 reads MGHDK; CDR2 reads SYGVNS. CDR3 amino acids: CASSEPRGGQGTNYGYTF. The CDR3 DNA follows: TGTGCCAGCAGTGAACCCCGAGGGGGACAGGGGACCAACTATGGCTACACCTTC.